This T cell receptor (beta chain) originates from a study of identical twins. Study-wide points: Carriage of fewer insertions was seen in abundant cord blood beta clonotypes, whereas memory repertoires showed none.

About this clonotype itself: Its specificity is not known.

Everyone who donated was a healthy Caucasian. V was clipped by 7 bases and J by 6 bases; unmatched bases: 14. The CDR3 loop spans 15 amino acids. Germline lookup yields CDR1 LNHDA and CDR2 SQIVND (reference sequence). TCRdb re-analysed the 5' RACE reads in MiXCR, keeping a single row per CDR3 protein. This sample carries nearly 900,000 distinct CDR3 sequences, around an eighth of them seen once, and the ten largest clones take around 1.5%. These records were also assigned to another study, of yellow fever vaccine responses in identical twins.

This chain links TRBV19 with TRBJ2-7, with 8 nucleotides matching TRBD2. The sequenced sample consisted of PBMCs. The sequence came from a woman between 18 and 29 years old in good health. CDR3 in amino acids: CASTLTPTSVSEQYF. For the CDR3, the DNA is TGTGCCAGTACCTTAACCCCGACTAGCGTCTCCGAGCAGTACTTC.